Following are 32 T cell receptor beta chains from one sample sequenced in a study of early T cells in non-severe SARS-CoV-2 infection. From the 5' RACE reads, TCRdb called clonotypes with MiXCR, one entry per CDR3 protein. The repertoire holds about 64,000 distinct CDR3 sequences, around 13% seen once, with approximately 1.3% in the top ten. Source: whole blood, taken at baseline. The receptors stem from an adult who was a healthcare worker with PCR-confirmed SARS-CoV-2 infection or an uninfected control (not recorded which).

This chain joins TRBV18 and TRBJ1-5, with D possibly matching TRBD1 (5 bases). CDR1 is KGHSH, CDR2 LQKENI, per germline. The CDR3 spans 16 residues. Between the trimmed V and J ends, which lost 3 bases and 6 bases, there was a span of 18 bases. CDR3 protein: CASSPMGPEKAQPQHF. The CDR3 bases are TGTGCCAGCTCACCGATGGGGCCAGAGAAGGCTCAGCCCCAGCATTTT.

The rearrangement joins TRBV20-1 to TRBJ2-3; 7 nucleotides match TRBD2. The V and J ends lost 6 bases and 2 bases, in that order; junction bases with no gene match: 11. The CDR3 totals 15 residues. The germline V gene encodes CDR1 DFQATT and CDR2 SNEGSKA (reference sequence). This CDR3 reads CSAPRSGLITDTQYF. The CDR3 bases are TGCAGTGCCCCTCGTAGCGGGTTAATCACAGATACGCAGTATTTT.

The chain uses TRBV7-8 and TRBJ1-5; D possibly corresponds to TRBD1 (5 bases). Germline V gives CDR1 SGHVS, CDR2 FQNEAQ. V dropped 2 bases and J dropped 6 bases, with 14 bases sitting between them. There are 15 residues in the CDR3. CDR3 nucleotide sequence: TGTGCCAGCAGCTTAATTGGGGGTTCCAGTCAGCCCCAGCATTTT. It yields the protein CASSLIGGSSQPQHF.

The chain links TRBV5-6 to TRBJ2-3, with D maybe TRBD1 (6 bases). The germline gives CDR1 SGHDT, CDR2 YYEEEE. Trimming removed 3 bases from V and 3 bases from J, with 17 bases in between. This CDR3 has 16 amino acids. The CDR3: CASSYAGTRRTDTQYF. The CDR3 DNA is TGTGCCAGCAGCTACGCCGGGACACGGCGGACAGATACGCAGTATTTT.

The CDR3 reads CASRLLGREQYF. CDR3 in DNA: TGTGCCAGCAGACTACTAGGGCGGGAGCAGTACTTC. The chain has TRBV11-2 and TRBJ2-7, with TRBD2 as a possible D gene (5 bases). The germline V gene has CDR1 SGHAT and CDR2 FQNNGV. CDR3 length: 12 residues. V was clipped by 6 bases and J by 7 bases, with 13 bases between them.

This clonotype was recorded at least ten times. The chain couples TRBV5-1 to TRBJ1-2; perhaps TRBD1 as D (5 bases). Trimming took off 4 bases at V and 5 bases at J, with 18 bases between the two ends. The CDR3 contains 15 residues. The germline V gene encodes CDR1 SGHRS and CDR2 YFSETQ. The CDR3 sequence: CASSIGTGLGYGYTF. The CDR3 DNA follows: TGCGCCAGCAGCATCGGGACCGGTCTCGGTTATGGCTACACCTTC. Combining the CDR3 with reference TRBV5-1 and TRBJ1-2 gives the whole variable domain KAGVTQTPRYLIKTRGQQVTLSCSPISGHRSVSWYQQTPGQGLQFLFEYFSETQRNKGNFPGRFSGRQFSNSRSEMNVSTLELGDSALYLCASSIGTGLGYGYTFGSGTRLTVV.

This clonotype has a handful of counts. The chain recombines TRBV6-2 or TRBV6-3 with TRBJ2-5; D possibly uses TRBD1 or TRBD2 (5 bases each). Germline assignment: CDR1 MNHEY and CDR2 SVGEGT. Trimming took 7 bases from V and 4 from J, leaving 22 bases between them. CDR3 length equals 16 residues. CDR3 loop: CASTGRGRDRPETQYF. The CDR3 nucleotides are TGTGCCAGCACTGGAAGGGGCAGGGACCGTCCAGAGACCCAGTACTTC.

This clonotype was seen a handful of times. The genes are TRBV29-1 and TRBJ2-7; no reliable D call. The CDR3 is 12 residues long. Germline CDR1 is SQVTM and CDR2 is ANQGSEA. Between the trimmed V and J ends, which lost 4 bases and 0 bases, there was a span of 7 bases. The CDR3 coding sequence is TGCAGCGTTGGCCTAGACTCCTACGAGCAGTACTTC. It translates to CSVGLDSYEQYF.

This chain uses TRBV6-1 with TRBJ2-2; 8 nucleotides align to TRBD1. The CDR3 is made up of 14 amino acids. The J segment lost 5 bases and the V segment lost 8 bases, leaving 7 bases of the junction unmatched. Germline values: CDR1 MNHNS, CDR2 SASEGT. The CDR3 sequence: CASGTGVKTGELFF. Here the CDR3 DNA reads TGTGCCAGCGGGACAGGTGTCAAAACCGGGGAGCTGTTTTTT.

The gene calls are TRBV5-6 and TRBJ2-3; no clear D gene. CDR1 is SGHDT and CDR2 is YYEEEE in the germline V gene. V was shortened by 1 base and J by 2 bases, with 5 bases between the two germline ends. There are 13 residues in the CDR3. Here the CDR3 DNA reads TGTGCCAGCAGCTTGTACCTCACAGATACGCAGTATTTT. Amino acid sequence: CASSLYLTDTQYF. Full variable domain (outside the CDR3, taken from reference TRBV5-6 and TRBJ2-3): DAGVTQSPTHLIKTRGQQVTLRCSPKSGHDTVSWYQQALGQGPQFIFQYYEEEERQRGNFPDRFSGHQFPNYSSELNVNALLLGDSALYLCASSLYLTDTQYFGPGTRLTVL.

This clonotype showed up just a few times. The chain employs TRBV4-3 and TRBJ2-3, with D tentatively TRBD2 (6 bases). V was trimmed by 0 bases and J by 1 base, leaving 14 bases between them. CDR1 and CDR2 (germline): LGHNA, YSLEER. The CDR3 has 17 residues. CDR3 coding DNA: TGCGCCAGCAGCCAAGAGGGGCGGGGAAAAGGCACAGATACGCAGTATTTT. Its translation: CASSQEGRGKGTDTQYF.

V and J are TRBV28 and TRBJ1-1; 7 bases align to TRBD1. This CDR3 has 15 amino acids. With V trimmed by 9 bases and J by 4 bases, 14 bases remained unmatched. The germline V gene encodes CDR1 MDHEN and CDR2 SYDVKM. The CDR3 loop is CASHAGQTTGTEAFF. CDR3 coding DNA: TGTGCCAGTCACGCGGGACAGACCACGGGCACTGAAGCTTTCTTT.

CDR3 sequence reads: CASSQDPGTINEQFF. The CDR3 DNA is TGCGCCAGCAGCCAAGATCCCGGGACTATCAATGAGCAGTTCTTC. The chain recombines TRBV4-3 with TRBJ2-1; 7 bases align to TRBD2. The CDR3 extends over 15 amino acids. J gave up 6 bases and V 0 bases, and 5 bases lay outside the gene matches. CDR1 is LGHNA, CDR2 YSLEER, per germline.

The rearrangement uses TRBV12-3 or TRBV12-4 and TRBJ2-6; D may correspond to TRBD1 or TRBD2 (5 bases each). The CDR3 sequence is 14 residues long. The V and J ends lost 8 bases and 4 bases respectively, with 12 bases between them. The CDR3 sequence: CASRTGPGANVLTF. The CDR3 DNA is TGTGCCAGCCGAACGGGGCCGGGGGCCAACGTCCTGACTTTC.

This chain joins TRBV7-8 and TRBJ1-2; perhaps TRBD1 as D (6 bases). Germline CDR1 is SGHVS and CDR2 is FQNEAQ. The V gene lost 0 bases and the J gene lost 0 bases, with 11 bases spanning the gap. The CDR3 loop spans 16 amino acids. The CDR3 DNA reads TGTGCCAGCAGCTTAGCCCCAGGGGTGACTAACTATGGCTACACCTTC. Encoded protein: CASSLAPGVTNYGYTF.

The chain employs TRBV6-4 and TRBJ2-3; 7 bases agree with TRBD1. The CDR3 spans 13 residues. V was pared by 3 bases and J by 5 bases, with 2 bases of the junction left unmatched. Germline V gene lookup returns CDR1 MRHNA and CDR2 SNTAGT. CDR3 in DNA: TGTGCCAGCAGTGAACAGGGGATAGATACGCAGTATTTT. It translates to CASSEQGIDTQYF.

This chain connects TRBV18 to TRBJ2-7; a possible D gene is TRBD1 (7 bases). Germline V gene sequence: CDR1 KGHSH, CDR2 LQKENI. The CDR3 is made up of 16 amino acids. V lost 3 bases to trimming and J lost 7 bases, with 22 bases between them. CDR3 residues: CASSPSDRRVLGEQYF. The CDR3, as DNA: TGTGCCAGCTCACCGTCGGACAGGAGGGTCCTGGGGGAGCAGTACTTC.

This clonotype was seen ten or more times. V usage is TRBV6-1 and J usage is TRBJ2-7; no definite D call. The V gene lost 3 bases and the J gene lost 1 base, with 4 bases spanning the gap. The length of the CDR3 is 12 residues. From germline, CDR1 is MNHNS and CDR2 SASEGT. The CDR3 bases are TGTGCCAGCAGTGACTCATCCTACGAGCAGTACTTC. It codes for CASSDSSYEQYF.

The chain joins TRBV7-6 to TRBJ2-5; 8 bases fit TRBD1. V gave up 5 bases and J gave up 4 bases; unmatched junction bases: 12. The CDR3 runs 16 residues. The germline CDR1 and CDR2 sequences are SGHVS and FNYEAQ. Here the CDR3 reads CASSQYPRGRGETQYF. The CDR3 DNA reads TGTGCCAGCAGCCAGTACCCCAGGGGGCGGGGAGAGACCCAGTACTTC.

The chain joins TRBV19 to TRBJ1-1; D is possibly TRBD1 (5 bases). The V end was cut by 7 bases, the J end by 5 bases, with 11 bases between. CDR1 is LNHDA, CDR2 SQIVND, per germline (reference sequence). This CDR3 is built from 12 residues. This CDR3 is CASMTAVTEAFF. The DNA for the CDR3 is TGTGCCAGTATGACAGCAGTAACTGAAGCTTTCTTT. The full variable domain, its missing parts supplied by reference TRBV19 and TRBJ1-1, is DGGITQSPKYLFRKEGQNVTLSCEQNLNHDAMYWYRQDPGQGLRLIYYSQIVNDFQKGDIAEGYSVSREKKESFPLTVTSAQKNPTAFYLCASMTAVTEAFFGQGTRLTVV.

This clonotype was counted many times. This sequence joins TRBV28 and TRBJ1-2, with D possibly TRBD1 on 5 matching bases. Germline V gene lookup returns CDR1 MDHEN and CDR2 SYDVKM. With 6 bases removed from V and 4 bases from J, the gap between germline ends came to 12 bases. The CDR3 is 13 amino acids. In DNA form, the CDR3 reads TGTGCCAGCAGAAACCAGGGTTTCTATGGCTACACCTTC. This codes for CASRNQGFYGYTF.

The chain carries TRBV5-4 and TRBJ2-3, with D hard to call. The V gene's germline CDR1 is SGHNT and CDR2 YYREEE (reference sequence). The CDR3 has 15 residues. Trimming pared 2 bases from V and 0 bases from J, leaving 10 bases between. CDR3 coding DNA: TGTGCCAGCAGCTTAGCCCCTTATAGCACAGATACGCAGTATTTT. It encodes CASSLAPYSTDTQYF. Together with reference TRBV5-4 and TRBJ2-3, the CDR3 gives the full variable domain: ETGVTQSPTHLIKTRGQQVTLRCSSQSGHNTVSWYQQALGQGPQFIFQYYREEENGRGNFPPRFSGLQFPNYSSELNVNALELDDSALYLCASSLAPYSTDTQYFGPGTRLTVL.

The chain employs TRBV19 and TRBJ1-5; D perhaps matches TRBD1 (5 bases). Between the trimmed V and J ends, which lost 4 bases and 2 bases, there was a span of 12 bases. The CDR3 has 15 amino acids. Looked up from germline, CDR1 is LNHDA and CDR2 is SQIVND (reference sequence). CDR3 sequence: CASSTTTAGNQPQHF. The CDR3 DNA sequence: TGTGCCAGTAGTACCACGACAGCAGGCAATCAGCCCCAGCATTTT.

Only a few counts were recorded for this clonotype. CDR3 nucleotides: TGTGCCAGCAGCCCTGCGGGGGGTCGCAAGACCCAGTACTTC. Protein product: CASSPAGGRKTQYF. This rearrangement joins TRBV6-5 to TRBJ2-5, with 8 positions matching TRBD2. This CDR3 has 14 amino acids. Trimming took 6 bases from V and 6 from J; bases not matched to a gene: 9. Germline V gene data show CDR1 as MNHEY and CDR2 as SVGAGI.

This chain connects TRBV4-3 to TRBJ1-6; TRBD1 aligns across 7 bases. With V trimmed by 0 bases and J by 7 bases, 9 bases remained unmatched. In germline, CDR1 is LGHNA, CDR2 YSLEER. The CDR3 has 17 amino acids. The CDR3 protein is CASSQDLATGRNSPLHF. The CDR3, as DNA: TGCGCCAGCAGCCAAGATCTCGCGACAGGGCGAAATTCACCCCTCCACTTT.

This clonotype was seen a handful of times. The chain links TRBV6-5 to TRBJ2-1, with a tentative D call TRBD2 (6 bases). This CDR3 comprises 16 residues. Germline V gene lookup returns CDR1 MNHEY and CDR2 SVGAGI. The V and J ends lost 7 bases and 2 bases respectively, with 18 bases between them. DNA for the CDR3: TGTGCCAGCACCCCTACTGGGCGGGGCGCCTACAATGAGCAGTTCTTC. It is translated as CASTPTGRGAYNEQFF.

This clonotype was seen repeatedly, ten times or more. V gene TRBV12-3 or TRBV12-4 combines with J gene TRBJ2-7; TRBD2 is a possible D gene (5 bases). Trimming shortened V by 7 bases and J by 1 base, and 11 bases separated the two germline ends. The CDR3 is 13 amino acids. DNA for the CDR3: TGTGCCAGCACCCTTCGGGGATCCTACGAGCAGTACTTC. Protein sequence: CASTLRGSYEQYF.

This rearrangement joins TRBV9 to TRBJ2-1; unclear D gene. Germline-derived CDR1 and CDR2 are SGDLS and YYNGEE. Deletions cut 3 bases from V and 8 bases from J, with 9 bases between. CDR3 length equals 12 residues. The DNA of the CDR3 is TGTGCCAGCAGCGCCGGGTGGGATGAGCAGTTCTTC. Residues: CASSAGWDEQFF.

The table lists this clonotype with a few counts. J is TRBJ2-1 and V is TRBV30; no firm D call. The CDR3 has 13 residues. V was shortened by 3 bases and J by 4 bases, with 10 bases between the two germline ends. Germline V gene sequence: CDR1 GTSNPN, CDR2 SVGIG (reference sequence). This chain's CDR3 is CAWRNFGYNEQFF. In DNA form, the CDR3 reads TGTGCCTGGAGGAATTTTGGTTACAATGAGCAGTTCTTC.

The sample holds a few counts of this clonotype. This chain connects TRBV20-1 to TRBJ1-2; D ambiguous. There are 13 residues in the CDR3. CDR1 and CDR2 from the germline V gene are DFQATT and SNEGSKA (reference sequence). Trimming shortened V by 5 bases and J by 4 bases, and 14 bases separated the two germline ends. In DNA form, the CDR3 reads TGCAGTGCTCCCCACCTGGGTAGCTATGGCTACACCTTC. Translation gives CSAPHLGSYGYTF.

This clonotype turned up a few times. The rearrangement uses TRBV6-5 and TRBJ2-7, with D perhaps TRBD2 (5 bases). V was pared by 0 bases and J by 4 bases, with 16 bases between. CDR1 and CDR2 from the germline V gene are MNHEY and SVGAGI. The CDR3 spans 16 residues. The CDR3, as DNA: TGTGCCAGCAGTTACTCGATATACTACGAGGGTTACGAGCAGTACTTC. Translating gives CASSYSIYYEGYEQYF.

This clonotype has just a few counts. The J gene is TRBJ1-6, the V gene TRBV28; D unclear. Trimming pared 2 bases from V and 0 bases from J, leaving 11 bases between. CDR3 length: 17 amino acids. Germline CDR1 and CDR2: MDHEN and SYDVKM. The CDR3 protein is CASSLDSPSSYNSPLHF. CDR3 nucleotide sequence: TGTGCCAGCAGTTTAGACTCTCCGAGCTCCTATAATTCACCCCTCCACTTT.